The entry below describes one T cell receptor (beta chain). Its antigen remains unidentified. The data originate from a study of T cell responses to AZD1222 COVID-19 vaccine. Broader study findings: Only 5 or 6 AZD1222 recipients were seropositive at baseline.

Generated by immunoSEQ multiplex PCR, the TCRdb table keeps only in-frame clones and is missing some. The profile covers roughly 70,000 clones, with nearly 90% appearing a single time and roughly 1.2% taken by the ten largest. It was second doses at about 4 or about 12 weeks that were pooled. Germline CDR1 is LGHDT and CDR2 is YNNKEL (reference sequence). The CDR3 contains 12 residues. The V and J ends lost 4 bases and 3 bases respectively, with 7 bases between them. The J gene is TRBJ2-7, the V gene TRBV3-1 (or the pseudogene TRBV3-2); D unclear. Sequences were derived from peripheral blood, sampled 28 days after the second AZD1222 dose. This receptor was taken from an adult who received the AZD1222 COVID-19 vaccine. The CDR3 DNA sequence: TGTGCCAGCAGCCGATCGGGCTACGAGCAGTACTTC. Translated: CASSRSGYEQYF.